Below, 19 T cell receptor beta chains from the same sample are listed, as sequenced in a study of T-cell memory formation after mild COVID-19. TCRdb analysed the 5' RACE reads with MiXCR anew, one entry per CDR3 protein. The sample gives a few hundred thousand distinct CDR3 sequences, 8% to 9% of which show up once; about 22% is in the top ten. Sequenced sample: PBMCs or a T cell subset sorted from them (not recorded which). Source of these receptors: a man aged 18-30 years who had mild COVID-19 (a few samples of this study predate the infection). Cell type and time point are not known.

The chain uses TRBV7-2 and TRBJ2-5; the D is unclear. CDR1 SGHTA and CDR2 FQGNSA come from the germline V gene. The CDR3 has 16 residues. V dropped 2 bases and J dropped 0 bases, with 13 bases sitting between them. The CDR3: CASSLNRAGDQETQYF. For the CDR3, the DNA is TGTGCCAGCAGCTTAAATCGGGCTGGGGACCAAGAGACCCAGTACTTC.

The chain employs TRBV5-4 and TRBJ2-5, with D perhaps given as TRBD1 or TRBD2 (5 bases each). Trimming shortened V by 4 bases and J by 2 bases, and 15 bases separated the two germline ends. In germline, CDR1 is SGHNT, CDR2 YYREEE (reference sequence). The CDR3 has 15 residues. The CDR3 nucleotides are TGTGCCAGCAGCAACCCGACGGGGCGGCAAGAGACCCAGTACTTC. This encodes CASSNPTGRQETQYF.

The chain has TRBV4-3 and TRBJ2-5; D gene unclear. Trimming left V 1 base short and J 7 bases short, with 13 bases between. Germline V gene data show CDR1 as LGHNA and CDR2 as YSLEER. This CDR3 contains 14 residues. Written as DNA, the CDR3 is TGCGCCAGCAGCCAAGTCGGTGGGGAATCGACCCAGTACTTC. Amino acid sequence: CASSQVGGESTQYF.

This clonotype was observed many times. The V call is TRBV24-1, the J call TRBJ1-1, with D possibly being TRBD1 (5 bases). The CDR3 loop spans 13 amino acids. Germline CDR1 reads KGHDR; CDR2 reads SFDVKD. Trimming removed 4 bases at V and 4 bases at J, with 9 bases between. The CDR3 loop is CATSEAGGTEAFF. The CDR3, as DNA: TGTGCCACCAGTGAGGCGGGGGGCACTGAAGCTTTCTTT.

The chain links TRBV12-5 to TRBJ2-1; D is ambiguous. Per germline, CDR1 LGHNT and CDR2 FRNRAP. There are 12 residues in the CDR3. V lost 6 bases, J lost 8 bases, and 11 bases lay in between. The CDR3 sequence: CASGTLSDEQFF. The CDR3, as DNA: TGTGCTAGTGGAACTCTCAGCGATGAGCAGTTCTTC.

The chain recombines TRBV4-3 with TRBJ1-6, with D uncertain. The germline CDR1 and CDR2 sequences are LGHNA and YSLEER. Trimming left V 0 bases short and J 6 bases short, with 9 bases between. This CDR3 is built from 15 residues. In DNA, the CDR3 is TGCGCCAGCAGCCAAGATGAGGGTGCTAATTCACCCCTCCACTTT. Amino acid sequence: CASSQDEGANSPLHF.

This clonotype was observed a few times. J is TRBJ2-3 and V is TRBV7-3; unclear D gene. Trimming took 1 base from V and 0 from J, leaving 8 bases between them. The CDR3 is 15 residues long. CDR1 is SGHTA and CDR2 is FQGTGA in the germline V gene. The CDR3 DNA reads TGTGCCAGCAGCTTAATGGCGGCTAGCACAGATACGCAGTATTTT. The encoded protein is CASSLMAASTDTQYF. Based on the CDR3 plus reference TRBV7-3 and TRBJ2-3, the full variable domain is GAGVSQTPSNKVTEKGKYVELRCDPISGHTALYWYRQSLGQGPEFLIYFQGTGAADDSGLPNDRFFAVRPEGSVSTLKIQRTERGDSAVYLCASSLMAASTDTQYFGPGTRLTVL.

In its sample, this clonotype was seen many times. The chain employs TRBV6-5 and TRBJ2-3; D gene unclear. The CDR3 covers 12 residues. V lost 5 bases and J 7 bases, leaving 10 bases between the germline ends. Germline CDR1 and CDR2: MNHEY and SVGAGI. CDR3 sequence reads: CASSPGSYTQYF. The CDR3, as DNA: TGTGCCAGCAGTCCCGGTTCGTATACGCAGTATTTT.

V is TRBV7-9 and J is TRBJ2-7; TRBD1 aligns across 9 bases. The V and J ends lost 4 bases and 7 bases, in that order; junction bases with no gene match: 5. Germline assignment: CDR1 SEHNR and CDR2 FQNEAQ (reference sequence). This CDR3 comprises 13 residues. CDR3 region: CASSWTGDSEQYV. The CDR3 coding sequence is TGTGCCAGCAGCTGGACAGGGGATTCTGAGCAGTACGTC.

This clonotype showed up just a few times. This rearrangement joins TRBV5-5 to TRBJ2-5, with 11 bases identical to TRBD2. The germline gives CDR1 SGHKS, CDR2 YYEKEE (reference sequence). After removal of 4 bases from V and 5 bases from J, the junction contained 10 bases not matched to a gene. The length of the CDR3 is 16 residues. CDR3 in DNA: TGTGCCAGCAGCGCCCCCCTAGCGGGGGGTTGGGAGACCCAGTACTTC. It yields the protein CASSAPLAGGWETQYF.

The rearrangement joins TRBV6-2 or TRBV6-3 to TRBJ2-1, with 8 bases that match TRBD2. V dropped 0 bases and J dropped 7; count of bases not matched to a gene: 5. Germline values: CDR1 MNHEY, CDR2 SVGEGT. CDR3 length: 15 amino acids. The CDR3 DNA reads TGTGCCAGCAGTTACTCCGGACTAGCCCTAAATGAGCAGTTCTTC. This codes for CASSYSGLALNEQFF.

The gene calls are TRBV12-3 or TRBV12-4 and TRBJ2-3; D perhaps matches TRBD1 (5 bases). The CDR3 contains 14 residues. The germline V and J ends were trimmed by 4 bases and 2 bases, with 10 bases remaining between them. This CDR3 reads CASSWGRNTDTQYF. The CDR3 DNA follows: TGTGCCAGCAGTTGGGGCAGGAACACAGATACGCAGTATTTT.

This clonotype was detected ten times or more. The chain uses TRBV20-1 and TRBJ2-7, with 7 nucleotides matching TRBD1. The trim removed 1 base at V and 4 bases at J, leaving 7 bases unmatched. Germline assignment: CDR1 DFQATT and CDR2 SNEGSKA (reference sequence). The CDR3 covers 14 residues. The CDR3 nucleotides are TGCAGTGCTAGAGCTCCGGGACAGAAATACGAGCAGTACTTC. Protein sequence: CSARAPGQKYEQYF.

The DNA for the CDR3 is TGTGCCAGCAGCCATGTGGGACAGGGGGCCACAGATACGCAGTATTTT. Amino acid sequence: CASSHVGQGATDTQYF. The chain joins TRBV4-2 to TRBJ2-3; 12 bases align to TRBD1. Trimming cost V 3 bases and J 2 bases; bases outside gene matches: 3. This CDR3 is 16 amino acids long. The germline gives CDR1 LGHNA, CDR2 YNFKEQ.

V usage is TRBV11-3 and J usage is TRBJ2-1; D possibly matches TRBD1 or TRBD2 (5 bases each). The CDR3 length is 15 residues. Trimming left V 5 bases short and J 9 bases short, with 20 bases between. Germline assignment: CDR1 SGHNT and CDR2 YENEEA. The CDR3: CASSLRDQPVGEQFF. The CDR3 region has the DNA TGTGCCAGCAGCCTCCGGGACCAACCCGTTGGTGAGCAGTTCTTC.

Ten or more counts support this clonotype. This chain joins TRBV5-1 and TRBJ2-3; D unclear. Per germline, CDR1 SGHRS and CDR2 YFSETQ. The CDR3 runs to 16 residues. V dropped 0 bases and J dropped 1 base, with 12 bases sitting between them. The CDR3 region is CASSLVGAAGTDTQYF. The CDR3 DNA sequence: TGCGCCAGCAGCTTGGTCGGTGCGGCAGGCACAGATACGCAGTATTTT.

This clonotype has at least ten counts. The chain employs TRBV5-6 and TRBJ2-3, with no clear D. V was shortened by 1 base and J by 1 base, with 10 bases between the two germline ends. CDR1 SGHDT and CDR2 YYEEEE come from the germline V gene. The CDR3 loop spans 15 amino acids. Here the CDR3 reads CASSLYLTGTDTQYF. The CDR3 bases are TGTGCCAGCAGCTTGTATTTGACCGGCACAGATACGCAGTATTTT.

The rearrangement joins TRBV3-1 to TRBJ2-3, with 11 bases matching TRBD2. The V segment lost 1 base and the J segment 0 bases; nucleotides outside the gene matches: 6. Germline V gene data show CDR1 as LGHDT and CDR2 as YNNKEL (reference sequence). This CDR3 contains 18 residues. CDR3 DNA sequence: TGTGCCAGCAGCCAAGGGAGCCTAGCGGGGGGTAGCACAGATACGCAGTATTTT. Translated: CASSQGSLAGGSTDTQYF.

This clonotype was detected ten times or more. V gene TRBV9 combines with J gene TRBJ2-3, with 9 bases aligning to TRBD1. Germline CDR1 and CDR2: SGDLS and YYNGEE. J was trimmed by 0 bases and V by 7 bases; bases with no gene match: 3. The CDR3 runs to 14 residues. Here the CDR3 DNA reads TGTGCCAGCGGGACAGGGACTAGCACAGATACGCAGTATTTT. This translates into CASGTGTSTDTQYF. The full variable domain, in which reference TRBV9 and TRBJ2-3 provide the parts outside the CDR3, is DSGVTQTPKHLITATGQRVTLRCSPRSGDLSVYWYQQSLDQGLQFLIQYYNGEERAKGNILERFSAQQFPDLHSELNLSSLELGDSALYFCASGTGTSTDTQYFGPGTRLTVL.